This T cell receptor beta chain was identified during a study of blood T cell repertoires in COVID-19. Patients from Seattle were sampled longitudinally, starting during active infection. Germline loops: CDR1 DFQATT, CDR2 SNEGSKA (reference sequence). V lost 3 bases and J lost 7, with 13 bases in between. The CDR3 totals 13 residues. Under the authors' procedure: Amplification of reference gene primers provided the estimated nucleated cell counts. Measured with immunoSEQ multiplex PCR; TCRdb has only the in-frame clones, and not every one. V and J calls and clone size are copied from that table; D and trimming were computed from the DNA. The sample lists 500,000 to 600,000 clones, 70% to 90% occurring once.

The TCR originated in a woman aged 45-65 years with COVID-19, enrolled during active disease. The rearrangement links TRBV20-1 to TRBJ2-1; a weak D match, TRBD2 (5 bases). Sequencing was performed on peripheral blood. CDR3 coding DNA: TGCAGTGCTAGTAAGGACTGGGAGAATGAGCAGTTCTTC. It specifies CSASKDWENEQFF.